Listed below are T cell receptor beta chains from one sample, sequenced in a study of cytomegalovirus exposure and HLA in healthy donors. Measured with immunoSEQ multiplex PCR; TCRdb has only the in-frame clones, and not every one. The top ten hold 1% to 1.5% of the sample, which has approximately 190,000 clones, about 89% seen once. Source material: PBMCs. These receptors were taken from a man under 40 in good health and CMV-seronegative. CDR3s include the opening cysteine and the closing phenylalanine or tryptophan. D genes are given only for firm matches. The size of a clone is reported for some rows only, either as once, few or many, or as a class for expanded clones.

v_call,clone_size,d_call,j_call,cdr3_aa,cdr3_nt
TRBV7-2,.,.,TRBJ2-7,CASSLARYEQYF,TGTGCCAGCAGCTTAGCGAGATACGAGCAGTACTTC
TRBV5-1,once,TRBD2,TRBJ2-7,CASSYRPALSGTSYEQYF,TGCGCCAGCAGCTATCGCCCGGCGTTAAGCGGGACCTCCTACGAGCAGTACTTC
TRBV4-2,.,TRBD1,TRBJ2-3,CASSQGGAGRGYTDTQYF,TGTGCCAGCAGCCAAGGAGGGGCGGGCAGGGGGTACACAGATACGCAGTATTTT
TRBV4-1,.,.,TRBJ2-6,CASSQERPSGANVLTF,TGCGCCAGCAGCCAAGAGAGGCCATCTGGGGCCAACGTCCTGACTTTC
TRBV7-7,.,.,TRBJ2-5,CASSFGQPSHRETQYF,TGTGCTAGCAGCTTCGGACAGCCTTCGCACCGGGAGACCCAGTACTTC
TRBV15,.,.,TRBJ1-3,CATRKDRGNTIYF,TGTGCCACCAGAAAGGACAGAGGAAACACCATATATTTT
TRBV5-1,.,TRBD1,TRBJ2-7,CASSLGGQGSDEQYF,TGCGCCAGCAGCTTGGGAGGACAGGGGTCCGACGAGCAGTACTTC
TRBV7-2,.,TRBD2,TRBJ2-3,CASSLGRGGATDTQYF,TGTGCCAGCAGCTTAGGTCGGGGGGGCGCGACAGATACGCAGTATTTT
TRBV5-8,once,.,TRBJ2-6,CASSLGTVLLSGANVLTF,TGTGCCAGCAGCTTGGGGACAGTCCTACTCTCTGGGGCCAACGTCCTGACTTTC
TRBV18,.,.,TRBJ1-2,CASSPAAVYYGYTF,TGTGCCAGCTCACCGGCGGCAGTCTACTATGGCTACACCTTC
TRBV19,few,TRBD1,TRBJ2-3,CASRVRTGGSTQYF,TGTGCCAGTAGGGTCCGGACAGGGGGATCAACGCAGTATTTT
TRBV5-1,.,.,TRBJ2-7,CASSLDAFLGAGEQYF,TGCGCCAGCAGCTTGGATGCGTTTCTCGGGGCGGGGGAGCAGTACTTC
TRBV28,.,.,TRBJ1-1,CASRVGTSNTEAFF,TGTGCCAGCAGGGTCGGGACATCGAACACTGAAGCTTTCTTT
TRBV19,once,.,TRBJ1-3,CASSSGWGTSSGNTIYF,TGTGCCAGTAGTTCCGGGTGGGGGACAAGCTCTGGAAACACCATATATTTT
TRBV2,.,TRBD1,TRBJ1-2,CASSETSGRDRVVGYGYTF,TGTGCCAGCAGTGAAACTTCTGGTCGGGACAGGGTGGTGGGCTATGGCTACACCTTC